The rows below give T cell receptor beta chains drawn from one sample of a study of blood T cell repertoires in COVID-19. Measured with immunoSEQ multiplex PCR; TCRdb has only the in-frame clones, and not every one. The table records approximately 150,000 clones, 83% of them present only once. The sequenced sample was peripheral blood. Receptor source: a woman over 75 with acute or convalescent COVID-19. Both conserved end residues are part of each CDR3. The order of the fields is J gene, D gene, V gene, clone size, CDR3 protein, CDR3 DNA. The D gene is left open where the match is weak. Clone size, where shown, is once, few, many, or a class for clones that have expanded.

TRBJ2-3,.,TRBV24-1,.,CATSGVGGNDQDTQYF,TGTGCCACCAGTGGGGTCGGCGGGAACGACCAAGATACGCAGTATTTT
TRBJ2-7,TRBD2,TRBV10-3,.,CAIKLQGGSYEQYF,TGTGCCATCAAGTTGCAGGGCGGGAGCTACGAGCAGTACTTC
TRBJ1-1,.,TRBV7-2,.,CASSLAVQGPNTEAFF,TGTGCCAGCAGCTTAGCGGTGCAGGGTCCGAACACTGAAGCTTTCTTT
TRBJ2-2,TRBD1,TRBV18,.,CASSPRDRGRTGELFF,TGTGCCAGCTCACCCCGGGACAGGGGGCGCACCGGGGAGCTGTTTTTT
TRBJ2-5,.,TRBV5-4,.,CASSFGPQAQETQYF,TGTGCCAGCAGCTTCGGTCCCCAGGCTCAAGAGACCCAGTACTTC
TRBJ2-2,TRBD2,TRBV3-1/TRBV3-2,.,CASSRSSGGKNTGELFF,TGTGCCAGCAGCCGCTCTAGCGGGGGGAAGAACACCGGGGAGCTGTTTTTT
TRBJ2-2,TRBD2,TRBV9,few,CASSEGPGLAYTGELFF,TGTGCCAGCAGCGAGGGGCCGGGACTAGCGTACACCGGGGAGCTGTTTTTT
TRBJ2-5,TRBD1,TRBV29-1,.,CSVVRKGAETQYF,TGCAGCGTTGTCCGAAAGGGGGCAGAGACCCAGTACTTC
TRBJ2-2,TRBD1,TRBV6-6,.,CASSTPQGAYTGELFF,TGTGCCAGCAGCACCCCACAGGGGGCTTACACCGGGGAGCTGTTTTTT
TRBJ1-2,TRBD1,TRBV3-1/TRBV3-2,.,CASSQVDRVIGYTF,TGTGCCAGCAGCCAAGTCGACAGGGTGATTGGCTACACCTTC
TRBJ2-2,TRBD1,TRBV5-1,.,CASSLGQNRGRASRSGELFF,TGCGCCAGCAGCTTGGGACAAAACAGGGGGCGCGCTAGTCGGTCCGGGGAGCTGTTTTTT
TRBJ2-7,TRBD1,TRBV5-1,.,CASSSGTGAFHEQYF,TGCGCCAGCAGCTCGGGGACAGGGGCTTTCCACGAGCAGTACTTC
TRBJ1-1,TRBD1,TRBV19,.,CASSAGTGSLSPEAFF,TGTGCCAGTAGTGCCGGGACAGGGTCTTTGAGTCCTGAAGCTTTCTTT
TRBJ2-5,.,TRBV6-6,.,CASSYSGFQETQYF,TGTGCCAGCAGTTACAGCGGTTTCCAAGAGACCCAGTACTTC
TRBJ2-1,TRBD2,TRBV7-2,once,CASSPIAGGSYNEQFF,TGTGCCAGCAGCCCTATAGCGGGGGGGTCCTACAATGAGCAGTTCTTC
TRBJ1-2,TRBD1,TRBV2,.,CASSATTGVNYGYTF,TGTGCCAGCAGTGCCACGACAGGGGTCAACTATGGCTACACCTTC
TRBJ1-1,.,TRBV30,.,CAWSVSRGSSSEAFF,TGTGCCTGGAGTGTAAGTCGGGGGAGTTCGTCTGAAGCTTTCTTT
TRBJ1-2,TRBD1,TRBV5-1,.,CASSLDGQAVSGYTF,TGCGCCAGCAGCTTGGACGGACAGGCGGTGTCGGGCTACACCTTC